What follows are 32 T cell receptor beta chains derived from one specimen sequenced in a study of control samples from healthy donors and cancer patients (dated by TCRdb to 2018 to 2020). The library was obtained by the immunoSEQ multiplex PCR assay. This immuneACCESS table, as held by TCRdb, lists in-frame sequences with V and J called but not all clones. Of the missing ones, under half trace to an unresolved V gene in checked studies; the others have no known cause. This sample gives tens of thousands of clones in total; around 87% of them show up just once. The top ten clones comprise around 2% of the sample. Sequences were obtained from PBMCs. The origin of the receptors is a woman between 50 and 59 years old with head and neck cancer.

This sequence joins TRBV2 and TRBJ1-5; D remains ambiguous. V lost 4 bases and J 2 bases, leaving 15 bases between the germline ends. Per the germline V gene, CDR1 is SNHLY and CDR2 is FYNNEI. The length of the CDR3 is 16 residues. This CDR3 reads CASSGRIRSGNQPQHF. The CDR3 DNA sequence: TGTGCCAGCAGTGGCAGGATCAGGTCGGGCAATCAGCCCCAGCATTTT.

The CDR3: CSATTQNQPQHF. DNA of the CDR3: TGCAGCGCGACCACACAGAATCAGCCCCAGCATTTT. The V call is TRBV29-1, the J call TRBJ1-5, with D uncertain. V lost 7 bases to trimming and J lost 4 bases, with 11 bases between them. Germline V gives CDR1 SQVTM, CDR2 ANQGSEA. The CDR3 contains 12 residues.

The gene calls are TRBV4-2 and TRBJ1-1; 7 bases line up with TRBD1. CDR3 size: 15 residues. The J segment lost 1 base and the V segment lost 0 bases, leaving 2 bases of the junction unmatched. In germline, CDR1 is LGHNA, CDR2 YNFKEQ. This chain's CDR3 is CASSQETGRNTEAFF. CDR3 nucleotides: TGTGCCAGCAGCCAAGAGACAGGGAGGAACACTGAAGCTTTCTTT.

This chain uses TRBV6-6 with TRBJ1-5; D is unclear. Trimming left V 2 bases short and J 2 bases short, with 10 bases between. The CDR3 is made up of 15 amino acids. Germline V gives CDR1 MNHNY, CDR2 SVGAGI (reference sequence). The CDR3 region is CASSYTPDGNQPQHF. The CDR3 nucleotides read TGTGCCAGCAGTTACACGCCGGACGGCAATCAGCCCCAGCATTTT.

CDR3 in DNA: TGCAGCGTTGAAGCCCAGGGTGCTTCGGCAGCTTTCTTT. This sequence encodes CSVEAQGASAAFF. The chain links TRBV29-1 to TRBJ1-1; tentatively, D is TRBD1 (5 bases). The CDR3 extends over 13 amino acids. With 1 base removed from V and 10 bases from J, the gap between germline ends came to 16 bases. Per the germline V gene, CDR1 is SQVTM and CDR2 is ANQGSEA. Variable domain in full (rest from reference TRBV29-1 and TRBJ1-1): SAVISQKPSRDICQRGTSLTIQCQVDSQVTMMFWYRQQPGQSLTLIATANQGSEATYESGFVIDKFPISRPNLTFSTLTVSNMSPEDSSIYLCSVEAQGASAAFFGQGTRLTVV.

The CDR3 loop reads CASSFRGRTEAFF. The CDR3 DNA is TGTGCCAGCAGTTTCCGGGGGCGAACTGAAGCTTTCTTT. J is TRBJ1-1 and V is TRBV28; weak D call: TRBD1 (6 bases). CDR3 length: 13 residues. Trimming cost V 3 bases and J 5 bases, with 10 bases left between them. From germline, CDR1 is MDHEN and CDR2 SYDVKM.

The rearrangement uses TRBV28 and TRBJ1-2; 9 nucleotides align to TRBD1. The V gene end was trimmed by 5 bases and the J gene end by 6 bases; junction bases not matched to a gene: 10. CDR3 length: 15 residues. CDR1 and CDR2 from the germline V gene are MDHEN and SYDVKM. The CDR3: CASSHPNRGRDGYTF. The CDR3 DNA is TGTGCCAGCAGTCACCCAAACAGGGGGCGGGATGGCTACACCTTC.

The chain employs TRBV2 and TRBJ1-4; D perhaps matches TRBD1 (5 bases). CDR3 length: 13 residues. Trimming cost V 6 bases and J 4 bases, with 9 bases left between them. In germline, CDR1 is SNHLY, CDR2 FYNNEI. CDR3 loop: CASRQDYNEKLFF. DNA of the CDR3: TGTGCCAGCAGACAGGACTATAATGAAAAACTGTTTTTT.

This CDR3 reads CASSSGTSGGETQYF. The CDR3 DNA is TGTGCCAGCAGCTCCGGGACTAGCGGGGGGGAGACCCAGTACTTC. The chain links TRBV27 to TRBJ2-5; TRBD2 agrees at 15 bases. The V and J ends lost 6 bases and 5 bases, in that order; junction bases with no gene match: 4. The CDR3 has 15 residues. Germline V lookup: CDR1 MNHEY, CDR2 SMNVEV (reference sequence).

The V call is TRBV6-1, the J call TRBJ1-6, with D tentatively TRBD1 (5 bases). Germline CDR1 is MNHNS and CDR2 is SASEGT. The CDR3 loop spans 17 amino acids. Trimming shortened V by 3 bases and J by 5 bases, and 17 bases separated the two germline ends. The DNA of the CDR3 is TGTGCCAGCAGTGATTATAAGGGGACCAACCATAATTCACCCCTCCACTTT. This gives the protein CASSDYKGTNHNSPLHF.

V usage is TRBV6-8 and J usage is TRBJ1-4, with TRBD1 matching over 7 bases. Germline-derived CDR1 and CDR2 are MNHGY and SAAAGT. J was trimmed by 10 bases and V by 2 bases; bases with no gene match: 10. The CDR3 length is 15 residues. CDR3 region: CASSYGTPRTGKLFF. The CDR3 nucleotides read TGTGCCAGCAGTTACGGGACTCCCCGGACAGGAAAACTGTTTTTT.

The V call is TRBV5-1, the J call TRBJ1-1; TRBD1 matches at 8 bases. The V segment lost 6 bases and the J segment 2 bases; nucleotides outside the gene matches: 12. Germline values: CDR1 SGHRS, CDR2 YFSETQ. This CDR3 is 16 amino acids long. The CDR3 protein is CASMVGPDRVNTEAFF. The CDR3 DNA follows: TGCGCCAGCATGGTGGGGCCGGACAGGGTTAACACTGAAGCTTTCTTT.

The chain carries TRBV7-6 and TRBJ2-7; D remains unclear. This CDR3 has 13 residues. V shed 5 bases and J shed 2 bases, with 10 bases lying between them. Germline V CDR1 and CDR2: SGHVS, FNYEAQ. DNA of the CDR3: TGTGCCAGCAGCCCCAACGCGGCCTACGAGCAGTACTTC. It encodes CASSPNAAYEQYF.

The count of this clone is one. The V and J genes are TRBV11-3 and TRBJ2-2; 9 bases agree with TRBD1. Per germline, CDR1 SGHNT and CDR2 YENEEA. CDR3 length equals 17 residues. With 3 bases clipped from V and 5 bases from J, the junction kept 10 bases outside the gene matches. The CDR3 nucleotides are TGTGCCAGCAGCTTGACGATGGGACAGGGAAGGACCGGGGAGCTGTTTTTT. Translating it yields CASSLTMGQGRTGELFF.

The chain is built from TRBV29-1 and TRBJ2-1; D perhaps matches TRBD1 (6 bases). The CDR3 has 15 residues. V was trimmed by 7 bases and J by 5 bases, leaving 21 bases between them. The germline V gene has CDR1 SQVTM and CDR2 ANQGSEA. The CDR3 reads CSGDSRDTRDNEQFF. The CDR3 DNA reads as TGCAGCGGTGACTCCCGGGACACACGGGACAATGAGCAGTTCTTC.

This chain connects TRBV28 to TRBJ1-2, with TRBD1 matching 7 bases. Trimming at V came to 7 bases and at J to 8 bases, leaving 10 bases not matched to a gene. The germline V gene has CDR1 MDHEN and CDR2 SYDVKM. CDR3 length: 13 residues. DNA for the CDR3: TGTGCCAGCATACACAGGGGCCTCGAGGGCTACACCTTC. Translating it yields CASIHRGLEGYTF.

This clone was counted a single time. The J gene is TRBJ2-7, the V gene TRBV18; no clear D. The germline V and J ends were trimmed by 1 base and 2 bases, with 9 bases remaining between them. The CDR3 has 14 residues. CDR1 is KGHSH, CDR2 LQKENI, per germline. The CDR3 spells CASSPQDGPYEQYF. The CDR3 coding sequence is TGTGCCAGCTCACCACAAGACGGTCCCTACGAGCAGTACTTC.

The chain is built from TRBV7-7 and TRBJ1-3; D is perhaps TRBD1 (5 bases). Germline V gives CDR1 SSHAT, CDR2 FNYEAQ (reference sequence). The ends were cut back, 0 bases at V and 4 bases at J, with 7 bases in the middle. The CDR3 is 14 residues long. The CDR3 region is CASSLAGEGNTIYF. The CDR3 nucleotides are TGTGCCAGCAGCTTAGCAGGGGAGGGAAACACCATATATTTT.

J is TRBJ2-1 and V is TRBV7-6; the D is unclear. The CDR3 runs to 18 residues. V dropped 5 bases and J dropped 0 bases, with 20 bases sitting between them. Germline lookup yields CDR1 SGHVS and CDR2 FNYEAQ. CDR3 region: CASSRVSLLKDSYNEQFF. CDR3 DNA: TGTGCCAGCAGCCGTGTTAGTCTCCTTAAAGACTCCTACAATGAGCAGTTCTTC.

The CDR3 is CASVMGGNSYEQYF. The CDR3 DNA reads TGTGCCAGCGTGATGGGCGGGAACTCCTACGAGCAGTACTTC. This chain uses TRBV11-2 with TRBJ2-7, with a possible D match to TRBD2 (6 bases). Trimming removed 8 bases at V and 0 bases at J, with 14 bases between. This CDR3 has 14 residues. From germline, CDR1 is SGHAT and CDR2 FQNNGV.

The chain combines TRBV6-5 with TRBJ1-6; D not certain. Germline V lookup: CDR1 MNHEY, CDR2 SVGAGI. Trimming removed 0 bases from V and 8 bases from J, with 5 bases in between. This CDR3 is built from 13 residues. CDR3 bases: TGTGCCAGCAGTTACTCCGGATATTCACCCCTCCACTTT. Amino acids: CASSYSGYSPLHF.

V and J are TRBV5-6 and TRBJ1-3; perhaps TRBD1 as D (5 bases). CDR1 is SGHDT, CDR2 YYEEEE, per germline. This CDR3 contains 13 residues. Between the trimmed V and J ends, which lost 4 bases and 4 bases, there was a span of 9 bases. In DNA form, the CDR3 reads TGTGCCAGCAGCCGCCAGGGCGGAAACACCATATATTTT. This sequence encodes CASSRQGGNTIYF.

The chain couples TRBV30 to TRBJ1-1; unclear D gene. This CDR3 has 13 amino acids. CDR1 is GTSNPN and CDR2 is SVGIG in the germline V gene (reference sequence). V was clipped by 3 bases and J by 2 bases, with 10 bases between them. CDR3 in amino acids: CAWSSTFNTEAFF. CDR3 in DNA: TGTGCCTGGAGCTCGACATTTAACACTGAAGCTTTCTTT.

The J gene is TRBJ1-1, the V gene TRBV14; the D is unclear. Trimming pared 3 bases from V and 8 bases from J, leaving 10 bases between. This CDR3 comprises 12 residues. The germline V gene has CDR1 SGHDN and CDR2 FVKESK. CDR3 sequence reads: CASSHSGGEAFF. In nucleotides, the CDR3 is TGTGCCAGCAGCCACTCCGGAGGGGAAGCTTTCTTT.

The V gene is TRBV5-1, the J gene TRBJ2-2, with 10 positions matching TRBD1. J gave up 4 bases and V 6 bases, and 3 bases lay outside the gene matches. Germline V gene lookup returns CDR1 SGHRS and CDR2 YFSETQ. The CDR3 extends over 14 amino acids. CDR3 sequence reads: CASTGQGGTGELFF. The CDR3 region has the DNA TGCGCCAGCACCGGACAGGGGGGCACCGGGGAGCTGTTTTTT.

This clone was detected only once. The genes are TRBV9 and TRBJ2-5, with 7 bases matching TRBD2. J gave up 4 bases and V 0 bases, and 6 bases lay outside the gene matches. Germline-derived CDR1 and CDR2 are SGDLS and YYNGEE. This CDR3 comprises 15 residues. As DNA, the CDR3 is TGTGCCAGCAGCGTAGTAGGCGGGGGAGGAGAGACCCAGTACTTC. Its protein is CASSVVGGGGETQYF.

J is TRBJ1-1 and V is TRBV5-5, with a tentative D call TRBD1 (5 bases). V lost 0 bases and J 5 bases, leaving 14 bases between the germline ends. The CDR3 spans 15 residues. The germline V gene encodes CDR1 SGHKS and CDR2 YYEKEE (reference sequence). CDR3 nucleotides: TGTGCCAGCAGCTTGGCGATGGGGGTTCAGACTGAAGCTTTCTTT. Amino acid sequence: CASSLAMGVQTEAFF. Based on the CDR3 plus reference TRBV5-5 and TRBJ1-1, the full variable domain is DAGVTQSPTHLIKTRGQQVTLRCSPISGHKSVSWYQQVLGQGPQFIFQYYEKEERGRGNFPDRFSARQFPNYSSELNVNALLLGDSALYLCASSLAMGVQTEAFFGQGTRLTVV.

This chain joins TRBV12-5 and TRBJ1-2; the D gene is possibly TRBD1 (6 bases). V lost 3 bases and J 4 bases, leaving 15 bases between the germline ends. Germline-derived CDR1 and CDR2 are LGHNT and FRNRAP. There are 15 residues in the CDR3. The CDR3 DNA is TGTGCTAGTGGTTTTGTCGACAGGACCCTCTATGGCTACACCTTC. Translated: CASGFVDRTLYGYTF.

This chain links TRBV14 with TRBJ2-1; tentative D call: TRBD2 (5 bases). The CDR3 has 14 amino acids. Trimming left V 3 bases short and J 2 bases short, with 8 bases between. Germline V lookup: CDR1 SGHDN, CDR2 FVKESK. The CDR3: CASSQAGPYNEQFF. DNA of the CDR3: TGTGCCAGCAGCCAGGCGGGCCCCTACAATGAGCAGTTCTTC.

The chain combines TRBV5-1 with TRBJ1-2; 8 positions agree with TRBD1. The trim removed 4 bases at V and 8 bases at J, leaving 7 bases unmatched. This CDR3 is 13 amino acids long. Germline V CDR1 and CDR2: SGHRS, YFSETQ. DNA of the CDR3: TGCGCCAGCAGCCCGGACAGGGTATCCGGCTACACCTTC. It encodes CASSPDRVSGYTF. Full variable domain (missing parts from reference TRBV5-1 and TRBJ1-2): KAGVTQTPRYLIKTRGQQVTLSCSPISGHRSVSWYQQTPGQGLQFLFEYFSETQRNKGNFPGRFSGRQFSNSRSEMNVSTLELGDSALYLCASSPDRVSGYTFGSGTRLTVV.

V usage is TRBV6-5 and J usage is TRBJ1-6; TRBD1 matches 9 bases. Germline CDR1 and CDR2: MNHEY and SVGAGI. The length of the CDR3 is 14 residues. V lost 6 bases, J lost 5 bases, and 2 bases stayed unmatched. The CDR3 protein is CASRGTGNNSPLHF. Here the CDR3 DNA reads TGTGCCAGCAGAGGGACAGGGAATAATTCACCCCTCCACTTT.

The rearrangement uses TRBV12-3 or TRBV12-4 and TRBJ1-5, with no clear D. V was pared by 5 bases and J by 4 bases, with 9 bases between. The CDR3 covers 13 residues. CDR3 residues: CASSLVENQPQHF. The DNA of the CDR3 is TGTGCCAGCAGTCTGGTAGAGAATCAGCCCCAGCATTTT.